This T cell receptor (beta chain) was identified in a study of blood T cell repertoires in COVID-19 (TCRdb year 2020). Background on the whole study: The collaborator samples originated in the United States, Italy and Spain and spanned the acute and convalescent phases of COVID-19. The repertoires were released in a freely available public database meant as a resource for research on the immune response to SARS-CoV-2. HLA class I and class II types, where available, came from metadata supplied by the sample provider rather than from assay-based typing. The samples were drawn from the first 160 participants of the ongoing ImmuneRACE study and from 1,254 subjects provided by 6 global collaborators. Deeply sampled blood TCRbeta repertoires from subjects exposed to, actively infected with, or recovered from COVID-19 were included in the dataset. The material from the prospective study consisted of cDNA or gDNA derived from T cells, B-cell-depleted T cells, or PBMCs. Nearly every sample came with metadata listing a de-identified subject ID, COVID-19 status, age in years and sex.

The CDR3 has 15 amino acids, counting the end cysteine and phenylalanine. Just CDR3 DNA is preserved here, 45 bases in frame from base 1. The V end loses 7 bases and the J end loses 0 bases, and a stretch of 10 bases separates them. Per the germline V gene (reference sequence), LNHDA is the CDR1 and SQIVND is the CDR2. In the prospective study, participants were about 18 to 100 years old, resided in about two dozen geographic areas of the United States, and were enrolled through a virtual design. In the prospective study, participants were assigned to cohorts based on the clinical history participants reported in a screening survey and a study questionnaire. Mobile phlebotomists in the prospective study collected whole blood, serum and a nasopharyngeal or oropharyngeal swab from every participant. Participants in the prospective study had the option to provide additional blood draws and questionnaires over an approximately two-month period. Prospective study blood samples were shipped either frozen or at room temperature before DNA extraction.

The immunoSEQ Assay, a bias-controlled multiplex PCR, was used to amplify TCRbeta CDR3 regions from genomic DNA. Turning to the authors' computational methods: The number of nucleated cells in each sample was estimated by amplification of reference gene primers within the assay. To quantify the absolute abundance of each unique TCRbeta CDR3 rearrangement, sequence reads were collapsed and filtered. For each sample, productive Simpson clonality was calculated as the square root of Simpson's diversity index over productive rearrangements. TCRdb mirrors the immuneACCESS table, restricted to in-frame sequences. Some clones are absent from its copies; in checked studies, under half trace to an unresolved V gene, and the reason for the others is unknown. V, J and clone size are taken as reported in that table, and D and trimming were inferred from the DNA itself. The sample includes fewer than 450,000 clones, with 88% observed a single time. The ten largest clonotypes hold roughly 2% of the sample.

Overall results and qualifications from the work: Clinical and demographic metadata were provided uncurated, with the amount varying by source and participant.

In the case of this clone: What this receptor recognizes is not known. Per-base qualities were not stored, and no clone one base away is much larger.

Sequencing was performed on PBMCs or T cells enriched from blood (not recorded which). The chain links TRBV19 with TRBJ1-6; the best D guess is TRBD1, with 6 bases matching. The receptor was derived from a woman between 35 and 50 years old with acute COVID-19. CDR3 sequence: CASKQGSSYNSPLHF. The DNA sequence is TGTGCCAGTAAACAGGGAAGCTCCTATAATTCACCCCTCCACTTT.